This TCR beta chain was recovered during a study of T cell responses to AZD1222 COVID-19 vaccine. The J segment lost 3 bases and the V segment lost 7 bases, leaving 8 bases of the junction unmatched. Germline CDR1 SEHNR, CDR2 FQNEAQ (reference sequence). This CDR3 contains 14 residues. With respect to this clone: What it binds is not known.

Method: immunoSEQ multiplex PCR; TCRdb's copy keeps in-frame clones and lacks some. The sample lists around 60,000 clones, just over 90% occurring once. The study's findings and limits: Donors skewed white British and female; clonal diversity was possibly underestimated. Baseline seropositivity occurred in only a handful of AZD1222 recipients. Vaccination with two AZD1222 doses was followed by a rise in Spike-specific TCR breadth and depth. Nearly half of spike-specific TCRs reportedly target variant regions that are unmutated in the B.1.351 and B.1.1.7 variants.

This TCR derives from an adult who received the MenACWY meningococcal vaccine as a control. The chain carries TRBV7-9 and TRBJ1-2; 7 positions match TRBD1. The material was peripheral blood, obtained 28 days after the second dose of the MenACWY control vaccine. Here the CDR3 reads CASTPTGSDYGYTF. The CDR3 nucleotides read TGTGCCAGCACCCCGACAGGGAGTGACTATGGCTACACCTTC.